This T cell receptor beta chain was documented in a study of blood T cell repertoires in COVID-19. About the study: Samples of COVID-19 (acute and convalescent) were obtained from the United States, Italy and Spain.

Original data processing: It was from reference gene primer amplification that nucleated cell counts were estimated. The method was immunoSEQ multiplex PCR; TCRdb's version includes in-frame clones alone and lacks a portion of them. The V and J calls and clone size come from that table; D and trimming were worked out from the DNA. Seen here are about 94,000 clones, about 80% observed once, and the top ten hold roughly 6.3%. What was sequenced was peripheral blood. The receptor's source is a man between 60 and 75 years old with acute or convalescent COVID-19.

The CDR3 reads CAWRPPGGNTIYF. CDR3 in DNA: TGTGCCTGGAGACCCCCGGGTGGAAACACCATATATTTT. The V and J genes are TRBV30 and TRBJ1-3; D ambiguous. The CDR3 covers 13 residues. Germline lookup yields CDR1 GTSNPN and CDR2 SVGIG (reference sequence). V dropped 3 bases and J dropped 3 bases, with 9 bases sitting between them.